This T cell receptor (beta chain) was sequenced for a study of Graves' ophthalmopathy and Graves' hyperthyroidism. Amplified TCR beta CDR3 regions were obtained using RNA transcripts as template. HTBI-primed RT-PCR formed the first round, and a multiplex PCR formed the second. TCRdb reprocessed the multiplex PCR reads with MiXCR, giving one entry per CDR3 protein. This table has more than 1,000,000 distinct CDR3 sequences, roughly two fifths appearing once. V was trimmed by 6 bases and J by 10 bases, leaving 19 bases between them. Germline CDR1 is ENHRY and CDR2 is SYGVKD. This CDR3 is 15 amino acids long.

The receptor's source is an adult man with Graves' hyperthyroidism. The specimen was peripheral blood or thyroid tissue (not recorded which). The chain carries TRBV10-3 and TRBJ1-6; perhaps TRBD1 as D (5 bases). CDR3 in amino acids: CAISPSGPKGSPLHF. CDR3 DNA: TGTGCCATCAGCCCTTCCGGACCCAAGGGGTCACCCCTCCACTTT.